The 4 T cell receptor beta chains listed next were all sequenced from one sample in a study of identical twins. TCRdb reprocessed the 5' RACE reads via MiXCR and lists one record per CDR3 protein. The sample includes about 450,000 distinct CDR3 sequences, about a fifth of them seen just once. Material for sequencing was naive T cells sorted from blood. These receptors came from a man in his fifties or sixties in good health.

This clonotype was counted ten times or more. V gene TRBV7-9 combines with J gene TRBJ2-6, with D unclear. The CDR3 totals 16 residues. Trimming cost V 2 bases and J 0 bases, with 8 bases left between them. Per germline, CDR1 SEHNR and CDR2 FQNEAQ (reference sequence). The CDR3 region has the DNA TGTGCCAGCAGCTTAAGTCCAGTCTCTGGGGCCAACGTCCTGACTTTC. The encoded protein is CASSLSPVSGANVLTF. Filled out from reference TRBV7-9 and TRBJ2-6, the complete variable domain reads DTGVSQNPRHKITKRGQNVTFRCDPISEHNRLYWYRQTLGQGPEFLTYFQNEAQLEKSRLLSDRFSAERPKGSFSTLEIQRTEQGDSAMYLCASSLSPVSGANVLTFGAGSRLTVL.

This clonotype was seen repeatedly, ten times or more. The J gene is TRBJ2-3, the V gene TRBV29-1; 10 bases agree with TRBD1. The CDR3 runs to 12 residues. V was pared by 6 bases and J by 4 bases, with 1 base of the junction left unmatched. From germline, CDR1 is SQVTM and CDR2 ANQGSEA. CDR3 DNA: TGCAGCGTCGGGACAGGGGCAGATACGCAGTATTTT. Encoded protein: CSVGTGADTQYF.

This clonotype occurred a few times. The V call is TRBV6-6, the J call TRBJ2-5; D is unclear. This CDR3 region has 12 residues. CDR1 MNHNY and CDR2 SVGAGI come from the germline V gene (reference sequence). V was shortened by 1 base and J by 3 bases, with 3 bases between the two germline ends. The CDR3 DNA reads TGTGCCAGCAGTTACTTTAAAGAGACCCAGTACTTC. It specifies CASSYFKETQYF.

The J gene is TRBJ2-1, the V gene TRBV20-1; the match to TRBD2 covers 9 bases. The CDR3 runs to 14 residues. The junction had 5 bases not matched to a gene; V was cut back by 4 bases and J by 4 bases. Germline V gene lookup returns CDR1 DFQATT and CDR2 SNEGSKA (reference sequence). The CDR3 nucleotides read TGCAGTGCTATCGGACTAGCGATTTACAATGAGCAGTTCTTC. Protein sequence: CSAIGLAIYNEQFF.